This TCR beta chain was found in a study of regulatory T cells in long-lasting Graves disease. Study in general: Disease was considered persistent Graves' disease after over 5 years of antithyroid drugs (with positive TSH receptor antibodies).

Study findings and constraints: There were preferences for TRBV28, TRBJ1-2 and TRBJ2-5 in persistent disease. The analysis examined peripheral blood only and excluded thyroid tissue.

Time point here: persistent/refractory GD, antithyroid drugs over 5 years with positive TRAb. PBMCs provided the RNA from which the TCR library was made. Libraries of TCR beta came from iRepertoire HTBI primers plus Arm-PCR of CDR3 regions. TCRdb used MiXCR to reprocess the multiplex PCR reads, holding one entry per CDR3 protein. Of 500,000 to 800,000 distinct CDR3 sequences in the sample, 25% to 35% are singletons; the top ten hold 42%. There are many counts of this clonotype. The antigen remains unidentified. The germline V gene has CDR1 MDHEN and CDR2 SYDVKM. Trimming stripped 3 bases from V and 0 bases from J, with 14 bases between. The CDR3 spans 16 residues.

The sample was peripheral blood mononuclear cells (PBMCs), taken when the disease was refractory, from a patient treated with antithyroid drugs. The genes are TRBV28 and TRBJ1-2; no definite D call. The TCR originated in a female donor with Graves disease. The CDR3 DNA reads TGTGCCAGCAGTTTTGGGTCATTTTATCCTAACTATGGCTACACCTTC. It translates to CASSFGSFYPNYGYTF.